This is a list of T cell receptor beta chains from one sample in a study of cytomegalovirus exposure and HLA in healthy donors. Using immunoSEQ multiplex PCR, the repertoire was profiled, and TCRdb retains in-frame clones only, with some absent. Here the sample spans about 97,000 clones, roughly 76% being singletons. Sequenced input: PBMCs. The source is a man aged 35 to 55 in good health and CMV-seronegative. The CDR3 runs from the conserved cysteine through the conserved F or W. Fields, in order: J gene, clone size, D gene, V gene, CDR3 DNA, CDR3 protein. The D gene is left open where the match is weak. Size tells how often a clone was seen (once, few, many) or the class of an expanded clone, and some rows leave it out.

>TRBJ2-3|.|TRBD1|TRBV15
TGTGCCACCAGCAACGACAGGGAATATACGCAGTATTTT
CATSNDREYTQYF
>TRBJ2-5|once|.|TRBV29-1
TGCAGCGTTGAAAGATTGGTGCAGGGCCAAGAGACCCAGTACTTC
CSVERLVQGQETQYF
>TRBJ1-6|once|TRBD1|TRBV5-8
TGTGCCAGCAGCCCAACAGGGGCCTGGGTACATAATTCACCCCTCCACTTT
CASSPTGAWVHNSPLHF
>TRBJ2-3|.|.|TRBV7-8
TGTGCCAGCAGCCTAGGGCAGGTGTCCGGTACGCAGTATTTT
CASSLGQVSGTQYF
>TRBJ2-3|.|.|TRBV4-3
TGCGCCAGCAGCCAGTCAAGGGGAGATACGCAGTATTTT
CASSQSRGDTQYF
>TRBJ2-5|few|TRBD1|TRBV18
TGTGCCAGCGCTAGACAGGGGCGTCAAGAGACCCAGTACTTC
CASARQGRQETQYF
>TRBJ2-3|few|TRBD1|TRBV25-1
TGTGCCAGCAGTGAATATGGGACAGGGCAGTCAGATACGCAGTATTTT
CASSEYGTGQSDTQYF
>TRBJ2-5|.|.|TRBV4-1
TGCGCCAGCAGCCCGACAGGTCCGGAGACCCAGTACTTC
CASSPTGPETQYF
>TRBJ1-2|.|.|TRBV7-2
TGTGCCAGCAGCTCAACCCTAGGACAGCAACAATATAGTAACTATGGCTACACCTTC
CASSSTLGQQQYSNYGYTF
>TRBJ2-7|.|.|TRBV5-8
TGTGCCAGCAGCCGCGTTCAGGGGCCCTACGAGCAGTACTTC
CASSRVQGPYEQYF
>TRBJ1-2|few|.|TRBV5-1
TGCGCCAGCAGCGTCCACGGGGGAAATGGCTACACCTTC
CASSVHGGNGYTF
>TRBJ1-1|few|.|TRBV2
TGTGCCAGCAGCTTATCTCTGAACACTGAAGCTTTCTTT
CASSLSLNTEAFF
>TRBJ2-2|once|.|TRBV11-2
TGTGCCAGCAGCTTTATTATGGCAAACACCGGGGAGCTGTTTTTT
CASSFIMANTGELFF
>TRBJ2-5|.|TRBD2|TRBV7-8
TGTGCCAGCAGCTCCAGGACTAGCGGGGGAAGCGAGACCCAGTACTTC
CASSSRTSGGSETQYF
>TRBJ1-2|once|TRBD1|TRBV18
TGTGCCAGCTCACCACCGGCCAGGGGGCACGGCTACACCTTC
CASSPPARGHGYTF